These T cell receptor beta chains were read from a single sample in a study of radiotherapy plus CTLA-4 blockade in lung cancer. Profiling relied on immunoSEQ multiplex PCR, and the TCRdb table lists in-frame clones only, not all of them. The table includes 120,000 or so clones, about 90% detected once. The starting material was peripheral blood, obtained from a patient treated with radiotherapy plus ipilimumab. These receptors all stem from a human donor with non-small cell lung cancer that progressed on radiotherapy plus ipilimumab. CDR3s include the opening cysteine and the closing phenylalanine or tryptophan. Expanded clones are given a class, and other clones once, few, many or no size at all.

TRBJ2-7,TRBV4-1,once,CASSQDRGPGGPYEQYF
TRBJ2-5,TRBV6-5,.,CASSYPSETQYF
TRBJ2-2,TRBV11-2,.,CASSFGGRWNPGELFF
TRBJ2-1,TRBV5-1,.,CASSLTSGAYNEQFF
TRBJ2-1,TRBV5-1,once,CASSLAAGGEQFF
TRBJ2-7,TRBV11-2,.,CASSLDPGRSYEQYF
TRBJ1-2,TRBV29-1,.,CSVGWAGNYGYTF
TRBJ2-5,TRBV11-2,.,CASSLHPQETQYF
TRBJ2-2,TRBV27,.,CASSRIGRELFF
TRBJ2-1,TRBV10-2,.,CASYGDYNEQFF
TRBJ2-1,TRBV11-2,.,CASSLHRGNEQFF
TRBJ2-5,TRBV5-6,.,CASSLAPSGRAWETQYF
TRBJ2-6,TRBV29-1,.,CSVAGSSGANVLTF
TRBJ2-1,TRBV6-5,.,CASSYSLWTGWDEQFF
TRBJ2-5,TRBV7-9,.,CASSPTGGTETQYF
TRBJ2-7,TRBV6-1,.,CASSAGGSASYEQYF
TRBJ1-3,TRBV5-4,.,CASSAGGIAGNTIYF
TRBJ2-1,TRBV5-4,.,CASSLAGAYNEQFF
TRBJ2-7,TRBV6-5,.,CASRRDRGYEQYF
TRBJ1-1,TRBV4-2,.,CASSRDRANTEAFF
TRBJ1-2,TRBV19,.,CASSITLSRAYGYTF
TRBJ2-1,TRBV28,.,CASTSGRNNEQFF
TRBJ1-1,TRBV5-4,.,CASSPPGGGNTEAFF
TRBJ2-5,TRBV4-1,.,CASSQQLAVQETQYF
TRBJ2-5,TRBV9,.,CASSVAASWVETQYF
TRBJ1-1,TRBV29-1,.,CSGGRGAMNTEAFF
TRBJ2-7,TRBV4-1,few,CASSPGTGDEQYF
TRBJ1-2,TRBV9,.,CASSPRDRENYGYTF
TRBJ2-1,TRBV9,.,CASSVGAGGQGYNEQFF
TRBJ2-1,TRBV5-1,.,CASSFPGQGLAGVNEQFF
TRBJ2-7,TRBV6-5,.,CASSYSRDLSYEQYF
TRBJ1-5,TRBV2,.,CASSLSGTAQPQHF
TRBJ2-2,TRBV18,.,CASSRSTATNTGELFF
TRBJ2-7,TRBV7-2,.,CASSLDSGPYEQYF
TRBJ1-1,TRBV7-3,.,CASSFQLNTEAFF
.,TRBV7-9,.,CASSRSSYEQYF
TRBJ2-7,TRBV21-1,.,CASISSGRPKRQYF
TRBJ2-5,TRBV5-1,.,CASSKTGARETQYF
TRBJ2-4,TRBV18,.,CASSKTAGAAKNIQYF
TRBJ1-2,TRBV7-8,.,CASSYGTDYGYTF
TRBJ2-7,TRBV5-1,.,CASSSGTAGLEQYF
TRBJ2-1,TRBV30,.,CAWSIAALGNEQFF
TRBJ1-3,TRBV7-9,.,CASSLRVGTGNTIYF